The following is a T cell receptor beta chain sequence with its context. This sample stems from a study of T-cell reconstitution after alpha-beta-depleted transplantation in children. The authors prepared the TCRbeta library with unique molecular identifiers. TCRdb fed the PCR reads into MiXCR, producing one record per CDR3 protein. Counted here are roughly 500,000 distinct CDR3 sequences, 32% occurring once; the ten biggest clones make up 2% to 2.5%. Sequencing was performed on PBMCs from the stem cell graft donor, taken from the stem cell graft. The clonotype was recovered from a human donor who donated a stem cell graft to a child with aplastic anemia.

The CDR3 region is CAWSADRGLQYF. The CDR3 nucleotides are TGTGCCTGGAGCGCGGACAGGGGGCTGCAGTACTTC. This chain joins TRBV30 and TRBJ2-7; 11 nucleotides align to TRBD1. CDR3 length: 12 residues. V shed 3 bases, J shed 9 bases, and the junction held 4 bases outside the gene matches. Looked up from germline, CDR1 is GTSNPN and CDR2 is SVGIG (reference sequence).